This is a list of T cell receptor beta chains from one sample in a study of blood T cell repertoires in COVID-19. The assay was immunoSEQ multiplex PCR, and TCRdb's table has in-frame clones only and misses some. The sample has about 170,000 clones, roughly 87% seen once. The sequenced sample was PBMCs or T cells enriched from blood (not recorded which). These receptors all stem from a woman aged 50 to 60 who had recovered from COVID-19. The CDR3 runs from the conserved cysteine through the conserved F or W. The order of the fields is clone size, J gene, V gene, D gene, CDR3 protein, CDR3 DNA. D genes are given only for firm matches. Clone sizes are given selectively: once, few, many, or a class where the clone is expanded.

abundance: .; j_gene: TRBJ2-1; v_gene: TRBV7-9; d_gene: TRBD2; CDR3aa: CASSLGSSGGRYNEQFF; CDR3nt: TGTGCCAGCAGCTTAGGGTCCAGTGGCGGGAGGTACAATGAGCAGTTCTTC
abundance: few; j_gene: TRBJ2-1; v_gene: TRBV29-1; d_gene: .; CDR3aa: CSVESGLSYNEQFF; CDR3nt: TGCAGCGTTGAATCCGGACTTTCCTACAATGAGCAGTTCTTC
abundance: once; j_gene: TRBJ2-2; v_gene: TRBV5-1; d_gene: .; CDR3aa: CASSSGDRNTGELFF; CDR3nt: TGCGCCAGCAGCTCGGGGGACCGGAACACCGGGGAGCTGTTTTTT
abundance: .; j_gene: TRBJ1-1; v_gene: TRBV24-1; d_gene: .; CDR3aa: CATSGGPGRTEAFF; CDR3nt: TGTGCCACCAGTGGAGGCCCAGGGCGCACTGAAGCTTTCTTT
abundance: .; j_gene: TRBJ1-2; v_gene: TRBV7-5; d_gene: .; CDR3aa: CARSLVAGNYGYTF; CDR3nt: TGTGCCAGAAGCTTAGTCGCGGGAAACTATGGCTACACCTTC
abundance: .; j_gene: TRBJ1-1; v_gene: TRBV29-1; d_gene: .; CDR3aa: CSALPGDTEAFF; CDR3nt: TGCAGCGCCCTACCGGGGGACACTGAAGCTTTCTTT
abundance: .; j_gene: TRBJ1-2; v_gene: TRBV5-4; d_gene: TRBD1; CDR3aa: CASSSPTGGYGYTF; CDR3nt: TGTGCCAGCAGCTCACCGACAGGGGGCTATGGCTACACCTTC
abundance: .; j_gene: TRBJ2-3; v_gene: TRBV5-1; d_gene: .; CDR3aa: CASSLVAGDKDTQYF; CDR3nt: TGCGCCAGCAGCTTGGTGGCAGGGGATAAAGATACGCAGTATTTT
abundance: .; j_gene: TRBJ1-2; v_gene: TRBV30; d_gene: TRBD1; CDR3aa: CAWSSQGAKGYGYTF; CDR3nt: TGTGCCTGGAGTTCACAGGGGGCTAAAGGGTATGGCTACACCTTC
abundance: few; j_gene: TRBJ2-2; v_gene: TRBV4-2; d_gene: .; CDR3aa: CASSQVRPGELFF; CDR3nt: TGTGCCAGCAGCCAAGTCAGGCCCGGGGAGCTGTTTTTT
abundance: .; j_gene: TRBJ2-1; v_gene: TRBV7-2; d_gene: .; CDR3aa: CASSRRGDLAYNEQFF; CDR3nt: TGTGCCAGCAGTCGAAGAGGGGACTTAGCCTACAATGAGCAGTTCTTC
abundance: .; j_gene: TRBJ2-2; v_gene: TRBV15; d_gene: TRBD2; CDR3aa: CATSSDRLTSGRAVGELFF; CDR3nt: TGTGCCACCAGCAGTGACCGACTAACTAGCGGGAGGGCCGTCGGGGAGCTGTTTTTT
abundance: .; j_gene: TRBJ1-2; v_gene: TRBV19; d_gene: TRBD1; CDR3aa: CASSTDPGGLGYTF; CDR3nt: TGTGCCAGTAGTACCGATCCAGGGGGTCTTGGCTACACCTTC
abundance: few; j_gene: TRBJ2-7; v_gene: TRBV12-3/TRBV12-4; d_gene: .; CDR3aa: CASSLSEQYF; CDR3nt: TGTGCCAGCAGTTTGAGCGAGCAGTACTTC
abundance: .; j_gene: TRBJ2-7; v_gene: TRBV29-1; d_gene: TRBD1; CDR3aa: CSACTGTGAYEQYF; CDR3nt: TGCAGCGCTTGTACCGGGACAGGGGCCTACGAGCAGTACTTC
abundance: .; j_gene: TRBJ2-5; v_gene: TRBV29-1; d_gene: TRBD1; CDR3aa: CSVGTGFQQETQYF; CDR3nt: TGCAGCGTTGGGACAGGCTTTCAACAAGAGACCCAGTACTTC
abundance: .; j_gene: TRBJ1-2; v_gene: TRBV12-3/TRBV12-4; d_gene: .; CDR3aa: CASSFQTSNGYTF; CDR3nt: TGTGCCAGCAGTTTTCAGACTTCAAATGGCTACACCTTC
abundance: .; j_gene: TRBJ2-3; v_gene: TRBV7-3; d_gene: TRBD2; CDR3aa: CASKPTSATDTQYF; CDR3nt: TGTGCCAGCAAGCCGACTAGCGCGACAGATACGCAGTATTTT
abundance: once; j_gene: TRBJ1-1; v_gene: TRBV7-2; d_gene: TRBD1; CDR3aa: CASSLLGQGNTEAFF; CDR3nt: TGTGCCAGCAGCCTCCTGGGACAGGGAAACACTGAAGCTTTCTTT
abundance: .; j_gene: TRBJ2-3; v_gene: TRBV5-1; d_gene: .; CDR3aa: CATRWDSGTDTQYF; CDR3nt: TGCGCCACCCGGTGGGACTCGGGCACAGATACGCAGTATTTT
abundance: .; j_gene: TRBJ2-7; v_gene: TRBV18; d_gene: TRBD2; CDR3aa: CASSLAGGSYEQYF; CDR3nt: TGTGCCAGCTCACTAGCGGGAGGCTCCTACGAGCAGTACTTC
abundance: .; j_gene: TRBJ2-1; v_gene: TRBV24-1; d_gene: .; CDR3aa: CATSDLEAASYNEQFF; CDR3nt: TGTGCCACCAGTGATTTGGAAGCGGCGTCCTACAATGAGCAGTTCTTC
abundance: .; j_gene: TRBJ1-1; v_gene: TRBV2; d_gene: TRBD1; CDR3aa: CATRDRGTEAFF; CDR3nt: TGTGCCACCAGGGACAGGGGCACTGAAGCTTTCTTT
abundance: .; j_gene: TRBJ1-2; v_gene: TRBV5-1; d_gene: TRBD1; CDR3aa: CASSLEVADRAYGYTF; CDR3nt: TGCGCCAGCAGCTTGGAGGTAGCGGACAGGGCATATGGCTACACCTTC
abundance: .; j_gene: TRBJ1-6; v_gene: TRBV10-3; d_gene: TRBD1; CDR3aa: CAISRQGASNSPLHF; CDR3nt: TGTGCCATCAGTCGACAGGGGGCATCGAATTCACCCCTCCACTTT
abundance: .; j_gene: TRBJ2-1; v_gene: TRBV6-4; d_gene: TRBD2; CDR3aa: CASSMSGLAGLYNEQFF; CDR3nt: TGTGCCAGCAGCATGTCGGGACTAGCGGGTTTGTACAATGAGCAGTTCTTC
abundance: .; j_gene: TRBJ2-1; v_gene: TRBV5-1; d_gene: TRBD2; CDR3aa: CASSQTSGSWNEQFF; CDR3nt: TGCGCCAGCAGCCAGACTAGCGGTTCATGGAATGAGCAGTTCTTC
abundance: .; j_gene: TRBJ2-1; v_gene: TRBV5-1; d_gene: .; CDR3aa: CASSLIVGQDNEQFF; CDR3nt: TGCGCCAGCAGCTTGATAGTTGGACAAGACAATGAGCAGTTCTTC
abundance: once; j_gene: TRBJ1-5; v_gene: TRBV29-1; d_gene: TRBD1; CDR3aa: CSVDTGVNQPQHF; CDR3nt: TGCAGCGTTGACACAGGGGTCAATCAGCCCCAGCATTTT
abundance: .; j_gene: TRBJ1-3; v_gene: TRBV9; d_gene: TRBD1; CDR3aa: CASSGGQGNTIYF; CDR3nt: TGTGCCAGCAGCGGCGGACAGGGCAACACCATATATTTT
abundance: .; j_gene: TRBJ2-7; v_gene: TRBV29-1; d_gene: TRBD1; CDR3aa: CSVEDLPGTGPYEQYF; CDR3nt: TGCAGCGTTGAAGATCTTCCTGGGACAGGGCCTTACGAGCAGTACTTC
abundance: .; j_gene: TRBJ1-4; v_gene: TRBV5-1; d_gene: TRBD1; CDR3aa: CASSLMTGADEKLFF; CDR3nt: TGCGCCAGCAGCTTGATGACAGGGGCGGATGAAAAACTGTTTTTT
abundance: few; j_gene: TRBJ1-2; v_gene: TRBV19; d_gene: TRBD1; CDR3aa: CASRRIGNVGQGYGYTF; CDR3nt: TGTGCCAGTAGACGGATCGGCAATGTTGGACAGGGCTATGGCTACACCTTC
abundance: .; j_gene: TRBJ2-1; v_gene: TRBV19; d_gene: TRBD2; CDR3aa: CAISAASGTNEQFF; CDR3nt: TGTGCCATATCGGCGGCTAGCGGGACCAATGAGCAGTTCTTC
abundance: .; j_gene: TRBJ2-7; v_gene: TRBV5-1; d_gene: TRBD2; CDR3aa: CASSPWSAGGSYEQYF; CDR3nt: TGCGCCAGCAGCCCCTGGAGCGCGGGGGGGTCCTACGAGCAGTACTTC
abundance: .; j_gene: TRBJ1-5; v_gene: TRBV6-5; d_gene: TRBD1; CDR3aa: CASRTGLNQPQHF; CDR3nt: TGTGCCAGTAGGACAGGGTTAAATCAGCCCCAGCATTTT
abundance: .; j_gene: TRBJ2-1; v_gene: TRBV9; d_gene: TRBD2; CDR3aa: CASSPTSGYNEQFF; CDR3nt: TGTGCCAGCAGCCCGACTAGCGGCTACAATGAGCAGTTCTTC
abundance: .; j_gene: TRBJ2-7; v_gene: TRBV9; d_gene: TRBD2; CDR3aa: CASTKGLAGQQYF; CDR3nt: TGTGCCAGCACCAAGGGACTAGCGGGACAACAGTACTTC
abundance: .; j_gene: TRBJ2-1; v_gene: TRBV6-2/TRBV6-3; d_gene: .; CDR3aa: CASSYRGPTYNEQFF; CDR3nt: TGTGCCAGCAGTTACCGCGGGCCTACTTACAATGAGCAGTTCTTC
abundance: once; j_gene: TRBJ2-2; v_gene: TRBV15; d_gene: TRBD2; CDR3aa: CATSRDSGGWNTGELFF; CDR3nt: TGTGCCACCAGCAGAGATTCGGGAGGGTGGAACACCGGGGAGCTGTTTTTT
abundance: .; j_gene: TRBJ1-2; v_gene: TRBV2; d_gene: TRBD1; CDR3aa: CASSRQGALNSGYTF; CDR3nt: TGTGCCAGCAGTCGACAGGGGGCCCTAAACTCTGGCTACACCTTC
abundance: few; j_gene: TRBJ1-5; v_gene: TRBV4-1; d_gene: TRBD1; CDR3aa: CASSQDQTGSQPQHF; CDR3nt: TGCGCCAGCAGCCAAGATCAGACAGGGAGTCAGCCCCAGCATTTT
abundance: .; j_gene: TRBJ2-7; v_gene: TRBV7-9; d_gene: .; CDR3aa: CASSLISGVDEQYF; CDR3nt: TGTGCCAGCAGCTTAATTTCGGGGGTCGACGAGCAGTACTTC
abundance: .; j_gene: TRBJ1-6; v_gene: TRBV14; d_gene: TRBD1; CDR3aa: CASSQIGQGGSPLHF; CDR3nt: TGTGCCAGCAGCCAGATCGGACAGGGAGGGTCACCCCTCCACTTT
abundance: .; j_gene: TRBJ1-5; v_gene: TRBV5-6; d_gene: TRBD1; CDR3aa: CASSADRGGNQPQHF; CDR3nt: TGTGCCAGCAGCGCGGACAGGGGCGGCAATCAGCCCCAGCATTTT
abundance: few; j_gene: TRBJ1-5; v_gene: TRBV6-6; d_gene: .; CDR3aa: CASSGTNSNQPQHF; CDR3nt: TGTGCCAGCAGTGGGACAAATAGCAATCAGCCCCAGCATTTT